One and the same sample provided the 7 T cell receptor beta chains below, sequenced in a study of T cell responses to AZD1222 COVID-19 vaccine. The data were produced by immunoSEQ multiplex PCR, yet TCRdb's version contains in-frame clones alone and is incomplete. The sample yields about 140,000 clones, 80% to 95% seen once. Here the sequenced sample was peripheral blood, taken on day 0 of AZD1222 vaccination. These receptors originate from an adult in good health.

This chain joins TRBV7-2 and TRBJ2-7; the D gene is possibly TRBD2 (5 bases). The V end lost 4 bases, the J end lost 2 bases, and 12 bases lay between the germline ends. From germline, CDR1 is SGHTA and CDR2 FQGNSA. The CDR3 has 14 amino acids. The CDR3 loop reads CASSSPGLPYEQYF. CDR3 in DNA: TGTGCCAGCAGCTCCCCTGGACTCCCCTACGAGCAGTACTTC.

The rearrangement uses TRBV27 and TRBJ2-3; D is uncertain. V was trimmed by 4 bases and J by 2 bases, leaving 10 bases between them. The CDR3 extends over 14 amino acids. Germline lookup yields CDR1 MNHEY and CDR2 SMNVEV (reference sequence). CDR3 in DNA: TGTGCCAGCAGTTCTCGGACGGCCACAGATACGCAGTATTTT. This translates into CASSSRTATDTQYF.

The chain recombines TRBV30 with TRBJ2-1; TRBD2 matches at 12 bases. This CDR3 is 17 amino acids long. With 0 bases clipped from V and 6 bases from J, the junction kept 9 bases outside the gene matches. CDR1 GTSNPN and CDR2 SVGIG come from the germline V gene (reference sequence). CDR3 nucleotides: TGTGCCTGGAGTGTACGTCCTAGCGGGAGGGTGTTCAATGAGCAGTTCTTC. This sequence encodes CAWSVRPSGRVFNEQFF.

The V and J genes are TRBV19 and TRBJ1-2, with D possibly matching TRBD1 (5 bases). The CDR3 contains 17 residues. Germline CDR1 LNHDA, CDR2 SQIVND (reference sequence). Trimming stripped 3 bases from V and 0 bases from J, with 17 bases between. In nucleotides, the CDR3 is TGTGCCAGTAGTATCAGGTCGACAGCGGCCCCTAACTATGGCTACACCTTC. Amino acid sequence: CASSIRSTAAPNYGYTF.

The chain joins TRBV27 to TRBJ2-3, with D unresolved. The CDR3 totals 13 residues. Trimming pared 6 bases from V and 3 bases from J, leaving 10 bases between. Germline values: CDR1 MNHEY, CDR2 SMNVEV (reference sequence). The CDR3 coding sequence is TGTGCCAGCAGAAAGGTGTCAACAGATACGCAGTATTTT. Protein product: CASRKVSTDTQYF.

The chain is built from TRBV6-4 and TRBJ2-2; the D gene is possibly TRBD2 (6 bases). Germline values: CDR1 MRHNA, CDR2 SNTAGT. This CDR3 region has 16 residues. Trimming took 2 bases from V and 3 from J, leaving 13 bases between them. CDR3 loop: CASSDKEGGDTGELFF. The CDR3 DNA reads TGTGCCAGCAGTGACAAAGAGGGAGGAGACACCGGGGAGCTGTTTTTT.

CDR3 protein: CASSPTGQGGRDTQYF. CDR3 DNA: TGTGCCAGCAGCCCTACAGGACAGGGGGGGCGCGATACGCAGTATTTT. The chain combines TRBV3-1 (or the pseudogene TRBV3-2) with TRBJ2-3; 10 nucleotides match TRBD1. J gave up 6 bases and V 4 bases, and 10 bases lay outside the gene matches. The CDR3 is made up of 16 amino acids. The germline V gene has CDR1 LGHDT and CDR2 YNNKEL (reference sequence).